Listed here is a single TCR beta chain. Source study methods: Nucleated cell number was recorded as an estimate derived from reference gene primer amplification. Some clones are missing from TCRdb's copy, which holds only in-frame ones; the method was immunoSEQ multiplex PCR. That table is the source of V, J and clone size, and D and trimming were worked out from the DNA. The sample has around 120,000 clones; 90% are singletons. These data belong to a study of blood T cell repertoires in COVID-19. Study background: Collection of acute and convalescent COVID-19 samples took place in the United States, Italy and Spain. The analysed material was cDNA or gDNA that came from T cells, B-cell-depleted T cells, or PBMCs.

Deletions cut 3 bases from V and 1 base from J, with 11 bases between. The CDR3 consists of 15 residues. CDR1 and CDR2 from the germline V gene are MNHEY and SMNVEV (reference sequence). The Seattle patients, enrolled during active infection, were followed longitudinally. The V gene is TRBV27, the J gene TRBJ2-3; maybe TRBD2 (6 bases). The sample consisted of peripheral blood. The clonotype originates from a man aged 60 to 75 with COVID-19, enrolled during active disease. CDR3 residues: CASSFGWRGTDTQYF. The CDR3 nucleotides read TGTGCCAGCAGTTTTGGTTGGAGGGGCACAGATACGCAGTATTTT.